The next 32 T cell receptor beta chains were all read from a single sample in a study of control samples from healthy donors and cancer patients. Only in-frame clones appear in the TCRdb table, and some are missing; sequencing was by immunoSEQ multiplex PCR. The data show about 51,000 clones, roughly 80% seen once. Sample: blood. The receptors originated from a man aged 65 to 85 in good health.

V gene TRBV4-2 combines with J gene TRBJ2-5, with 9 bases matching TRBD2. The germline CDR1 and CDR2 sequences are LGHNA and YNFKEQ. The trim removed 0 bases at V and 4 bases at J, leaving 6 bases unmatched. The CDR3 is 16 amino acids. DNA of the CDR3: TGTGCCAGCAGCCAAGATCAAAGTAGCGGGGGAGAGACCCAGTACTTC. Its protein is CASSQDQSSGGETQYF.

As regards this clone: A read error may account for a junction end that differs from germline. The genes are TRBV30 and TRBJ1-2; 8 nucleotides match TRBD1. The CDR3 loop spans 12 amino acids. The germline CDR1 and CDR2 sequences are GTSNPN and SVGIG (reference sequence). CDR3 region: CAWSTQTGAYSF. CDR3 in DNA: TGTGCCTGGAGTACACAGACAGGGGCCTATTCCTTC.

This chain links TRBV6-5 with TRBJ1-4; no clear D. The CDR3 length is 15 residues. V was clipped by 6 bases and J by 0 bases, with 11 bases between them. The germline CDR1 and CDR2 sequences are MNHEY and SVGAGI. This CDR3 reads CASSRMDATNEKLFF. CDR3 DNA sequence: TGTGCCAGCAGCCGAATGGATGCAACTAATGAAAAACTGTTTTTT.

The CDR3 is CAWGPSSYEQYF. The CDR3 nucleotides read TGTGCCTGGGGCCCGAGCTCCTACGAGCAGTACTTC. This chain joins TRBV30 and TRBJ2-7; D is unclear. The CDR3 is made up of 12 amino acids. The germline V gene encodes CDR1 GTSNPN and CDR2 SVGIG (reference sequence). V was clipped by 5 bases and J by 0 bases, with 8 bases between them. Full variable domain (remainder filled in from reference TRBV30 and TRBJ2-7): SQTIHQWPATLVQPVGSPLSLECTVEGTSNPNLYWYRQAAGRGLQLLFYSVGIGQISSEVPQNLSASRPQDRQFILSSKKLLLSDSGFYLCAWGPSSYEQYFGPGTRLTVT.

Here the CDR3 reads CASSPLGADVEHTGELFF. CDR3 sequence (DNA): TGTGCCAGCAGTCCCCTGGGTGCCGACGTTGAACACACCGGGGAGCTGTTTTTT. The chain uses TRBV27 and TRBJ2-2; D gene uncertain. The CDR3 spans 18 residues. Germline V gene lookup returns CDR1 MNHEY and CDR2 SMNVEV (reference sequence). V shed 5 bases and J shed 3 bases, with 22 bases lying between them.

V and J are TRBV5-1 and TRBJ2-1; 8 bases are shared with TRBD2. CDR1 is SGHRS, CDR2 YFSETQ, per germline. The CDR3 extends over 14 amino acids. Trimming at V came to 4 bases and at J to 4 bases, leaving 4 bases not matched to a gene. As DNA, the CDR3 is TGCGCCAGCAGCGGACTAGCAGGTTACAATGAGCAGTTCTTC. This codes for CASSGLAGYNEQFF. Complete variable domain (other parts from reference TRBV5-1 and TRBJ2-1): KAGVTQTPRYLIKTRGQQVTLSCSPISGHRSVSWYQQTPGQGLQFLFEYFSETQRNKGNFPGRFSGRQFSNSRSEMNVSTLELGDSALYLCASSGLAGYNEQFFGPGTRLTVL.

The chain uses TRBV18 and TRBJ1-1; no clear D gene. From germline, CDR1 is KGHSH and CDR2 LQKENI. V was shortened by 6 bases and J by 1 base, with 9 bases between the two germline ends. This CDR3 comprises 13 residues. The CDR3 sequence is CASSSQKNTEAFF. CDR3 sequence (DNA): TGTGCCAGCTCGTCTCAGAAGAACACTGAAGCTTTCTTT.

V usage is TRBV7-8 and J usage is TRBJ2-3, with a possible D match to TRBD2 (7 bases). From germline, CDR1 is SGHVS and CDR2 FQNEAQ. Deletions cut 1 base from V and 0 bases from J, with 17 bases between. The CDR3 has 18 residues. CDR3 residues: CASSLVGGGDSSTDTQYF. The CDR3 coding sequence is TGTGCCAGCAGCTTAGTAGGGGGAGGGGACTCTAGCACAGATACGCAGTATTTT.

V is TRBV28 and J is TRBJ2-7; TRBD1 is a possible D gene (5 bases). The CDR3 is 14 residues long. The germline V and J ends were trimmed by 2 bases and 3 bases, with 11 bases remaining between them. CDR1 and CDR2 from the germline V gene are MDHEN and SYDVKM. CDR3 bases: TGTGCCAGCAGTTTACAGGGATCAAACTACGAGCAGTACTTC. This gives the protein CASSLQGSNYEQYF.

CDR3: CATSDRRPLGNTIYF. The CDR3 DNA is TGTGCCACCTCAGACAGGCGCCCCCTCGGAAACACCATATATTTT. This rearrangement joins TRBV11-2 to TRBJ1-3; tentatively, D is TRBD1 (6 bases). The length of the CDR3 is 15 residues. Germline V gene lookup returns CDR1 SGHAT and CDR2 FQNNGV. V dropped 10 bases and J dropped 4 bases, with 20 bases sitting between them.

As DNA, the CDR3 is TGCGCCAGCAGCTTGGTTGGACCCCGAACCGGGGAGCTGTTTTTT. This codes for CASSLVGPRTGELFF. This chain joins TRBV5-1 and TRBJ2-2, with D unresolved. V gave up 0 bases and J gave up 5 bases, with 11 bases separating them. Germline-derived CDR1 and CDR2 are SGHRS and YFSETQ. The CDR3 has 15 amino acids.

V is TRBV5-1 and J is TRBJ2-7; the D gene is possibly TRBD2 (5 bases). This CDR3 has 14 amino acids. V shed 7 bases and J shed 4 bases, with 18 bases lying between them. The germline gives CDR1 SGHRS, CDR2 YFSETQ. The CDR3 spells CASRLRADGYEQYF. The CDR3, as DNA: TGCGCCAGCCGGCTTCGAGCGGACGGGTACGAGCAGTACTTC.

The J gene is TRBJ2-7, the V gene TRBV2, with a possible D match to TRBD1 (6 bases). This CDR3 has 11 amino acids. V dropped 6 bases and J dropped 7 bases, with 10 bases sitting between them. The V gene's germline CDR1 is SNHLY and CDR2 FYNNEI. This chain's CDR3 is CASRDTGEQYF. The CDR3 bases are TGTGCCAGCAGGGATACAGGGGAGCAGTACTTC. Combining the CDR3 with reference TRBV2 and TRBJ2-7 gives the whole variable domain EPEVTQTPSHQVTQMGQEVILRCVPISNHLYFYWYRQILGQKVEFLVSFYNNEISEKSEIFDDQFSVERPDGSNFTLKIRSTKLEDSAMYFCASRDTGEQYFGPGTRLTVT.

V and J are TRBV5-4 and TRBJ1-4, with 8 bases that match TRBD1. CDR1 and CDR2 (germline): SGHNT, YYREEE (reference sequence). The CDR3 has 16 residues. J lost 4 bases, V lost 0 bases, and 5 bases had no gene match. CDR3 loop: CASSLGQGAGNEKLFF. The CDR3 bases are TGTGCCAGCAGCTTGGGGCAGGGGGCCGGTAATGAAAAACTGTTTTTT.

This CDR3 is CASSLLKQGDNSPLHF. Written as DNA, the CDR3 is TGTGCCAGCAGCTTATTAAAACAGGGTGACAATTCACCCCTCCACTTT. J is TRBJ1-6 and V is TRBV7-9; tentatively, D is TRBD1 (6 bases). Per germline, CDR1 SEHNR and CDR2 FQNEAQ (reference sequence). Trimming pared 2 bases from V and 7 bases from J, leaving 15 bases between. The CDR3 totals 16 residues.

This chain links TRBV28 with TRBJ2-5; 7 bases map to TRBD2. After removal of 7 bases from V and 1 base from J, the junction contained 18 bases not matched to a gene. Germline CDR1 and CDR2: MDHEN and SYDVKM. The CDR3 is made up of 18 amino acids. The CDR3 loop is CASTGRGGLAALQETQYF. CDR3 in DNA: TGTGCCAGCACCGGAAGGGGAGGGTTAGCGGCACTCCAAGAGACCCAGTACTTC.

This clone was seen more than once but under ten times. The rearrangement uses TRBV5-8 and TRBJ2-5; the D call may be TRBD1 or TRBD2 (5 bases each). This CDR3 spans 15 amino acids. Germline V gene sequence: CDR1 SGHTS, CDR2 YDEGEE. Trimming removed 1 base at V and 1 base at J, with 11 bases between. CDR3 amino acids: CASSLRGRGQETQYF. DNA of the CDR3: TGTGCCAGCAGCTTGCGGGGTAGGGGCCAAGAGACCCAGTACTTC.

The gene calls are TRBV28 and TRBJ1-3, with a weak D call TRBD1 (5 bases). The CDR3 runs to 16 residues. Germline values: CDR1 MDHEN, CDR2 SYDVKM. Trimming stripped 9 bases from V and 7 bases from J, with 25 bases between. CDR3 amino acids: CARVDGADRRGNTIYF. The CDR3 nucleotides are TGTGCCAGGGTCGACGGGGCGGACCGTCGAGGCAACACCATATATTTT.

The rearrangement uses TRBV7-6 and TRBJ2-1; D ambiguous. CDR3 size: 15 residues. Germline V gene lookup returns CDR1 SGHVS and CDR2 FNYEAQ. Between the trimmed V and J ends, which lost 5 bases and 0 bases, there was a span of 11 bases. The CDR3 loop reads CASSRTGSSYNEQFF. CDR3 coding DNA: TGTGCCAGCAGCCGAACGGGTAGCTCCTACAATGAGCAGTTCTTC.

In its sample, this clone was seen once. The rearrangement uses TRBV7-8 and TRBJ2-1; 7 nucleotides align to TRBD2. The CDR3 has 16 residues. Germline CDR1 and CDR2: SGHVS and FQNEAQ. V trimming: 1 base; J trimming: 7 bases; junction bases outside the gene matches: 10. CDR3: CASSLEYSGGRNEQFF. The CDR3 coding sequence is TGTGCCAGCAGCTTAGAATACTCGGGAGGCAGAAATGAGCAGTTCTTC.

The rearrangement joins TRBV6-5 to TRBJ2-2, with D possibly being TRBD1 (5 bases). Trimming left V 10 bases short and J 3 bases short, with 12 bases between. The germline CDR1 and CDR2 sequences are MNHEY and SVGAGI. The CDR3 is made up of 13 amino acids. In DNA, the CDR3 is TGTGCCACCGGACACTCCCACACCGGGGAGCTGTTTTTT. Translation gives CATGHSHTGELFF.

The CDR3 DNA follows: TGTGCCAGCAGCCAAGTTGAGGGAGGGGTCTACAATGAGCAGTTCTTC. Translated: CASSQVEGGVYNEQFF. This rearrangement joins TRBV4-2 to TRBJ2-1; TRBD2 matches 7 bases. CDR3 length: 16 residues. Germline CDR1 LGHNA, CDR2 YNFKEQ. Trimming removed 1 base from V and 3 bases from J; junction bases left unmatched: 6.

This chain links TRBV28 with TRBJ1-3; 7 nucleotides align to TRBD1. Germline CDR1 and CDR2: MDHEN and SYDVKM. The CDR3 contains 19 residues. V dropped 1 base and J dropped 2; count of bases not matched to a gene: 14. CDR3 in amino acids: CASSLFAGTVTKAGNTIYF. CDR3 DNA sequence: TGTGCCAGCAGTTTATTTGCCGGGACAGTTACTAAAGCTGGAAACACCATATATTTT. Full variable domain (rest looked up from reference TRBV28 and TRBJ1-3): DVKVTQSSRYLVKRTGEKVFLECVQDMDHENMFWYRQDPGLGLRLIYFSYDVKMKEKGDIPEGYSVSREKKERFSLILESASTNQTSMYLCASSLFAGTVTKAGNTIYFGEGSWLTVV.

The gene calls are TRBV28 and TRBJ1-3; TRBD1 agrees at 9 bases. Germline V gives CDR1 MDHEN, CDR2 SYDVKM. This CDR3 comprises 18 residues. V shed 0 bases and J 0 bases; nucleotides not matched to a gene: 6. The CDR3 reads CASSLWTGGSYSGNTIYF. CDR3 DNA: TGTGCCAGCAGTTTATGGACAGGGGGGTCATACTCTGGAAACACCATATATTTT. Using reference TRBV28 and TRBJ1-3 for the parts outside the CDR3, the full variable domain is DVKVTQSSRYLVKRTGEKVFLECVQDMDHENMFWYRQDPGLGLRLIYFSYDVKMKEKGDIPEGYSVSREKKERFSLILESASTNQTSMYLCASSLWTGGSYSGNTIYFGEGSWLTVV.

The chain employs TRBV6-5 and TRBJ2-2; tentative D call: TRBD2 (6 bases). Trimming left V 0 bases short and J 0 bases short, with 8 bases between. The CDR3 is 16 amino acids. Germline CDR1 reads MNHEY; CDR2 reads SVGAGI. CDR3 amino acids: CASSYSGGANTGELFF. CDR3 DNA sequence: TGTGCCAGCAGTTACTCCGGAGGGGCGAACACCGGGGAGCTGTTTTTT.

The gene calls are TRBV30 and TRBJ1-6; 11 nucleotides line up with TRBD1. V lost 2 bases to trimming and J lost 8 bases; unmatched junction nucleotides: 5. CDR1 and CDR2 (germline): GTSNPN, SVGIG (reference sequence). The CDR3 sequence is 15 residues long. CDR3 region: CAWSLGQGVYSPLHF. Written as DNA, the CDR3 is TGTGCCTGGAGTTTGGGACAGGGGGTATATTCACCCCTCCACTTT.

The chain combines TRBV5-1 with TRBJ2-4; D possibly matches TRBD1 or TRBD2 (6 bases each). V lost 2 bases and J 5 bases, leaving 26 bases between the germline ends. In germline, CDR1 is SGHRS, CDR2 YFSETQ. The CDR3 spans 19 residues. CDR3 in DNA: TGCGCCAGCAGCTTTGGGGGGACACCGGCCGGCCCCCTCGAAAACATTCAGTACTTC. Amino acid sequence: CASSFGGTPAGPLENIQYF.

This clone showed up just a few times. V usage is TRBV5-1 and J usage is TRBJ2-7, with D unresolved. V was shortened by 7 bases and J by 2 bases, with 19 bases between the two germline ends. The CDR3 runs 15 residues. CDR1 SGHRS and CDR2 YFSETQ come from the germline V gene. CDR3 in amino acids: CASRNPLKFTYEQYF. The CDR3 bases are TGCGCCAGCCGCAACCCTTTGAAGTTTACCTACGAGCAGTACTTC.

The CDR3 DNA follows: TGCGCCAGCAGCTTGGAGATTACCGGGGCCGCGAACACCGGGGAGCTGTTTTTT. The encoded protein is CASSLEITGAANTGELFF. The chain carries TRBV5-1 and TRBJ2-2; perhaps D is TRBD1 or TRBD2 (5 bases each). This CDR3 spans 18 amino acids. V lost 0 bases and J 0 bases, leaving 15 bases between the germline ends. The germline gives CDR1 SGHRS, CDR2 YFSETQ.

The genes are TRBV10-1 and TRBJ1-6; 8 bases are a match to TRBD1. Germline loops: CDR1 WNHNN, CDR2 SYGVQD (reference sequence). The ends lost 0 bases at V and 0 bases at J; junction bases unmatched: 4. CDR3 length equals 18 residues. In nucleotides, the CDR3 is TGCGCCAGCAGTGAGTCGACAGGGGTCAGCTCCTATAATTCACCCCTCCACTTT. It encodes CASSESTGVSSYNSPLHF.

CDR3 residues: CASSFRTGGSYEQYF. The CDR3 bases are TGCGCCAGCAGCTTCAGGACAGGAGGCTCCTACGAGCAGTACTTC. The chain couples TRBV5-1 to TRBJ2-7; 7 bases line up with TRBD1. Per germline, CDR1 SGHRS and CDR2 YFSETQ. The V and J ends lost 2 bases and 0 bases, in that order; junction bases with no gene match: 5. The CDR3 contains 15 residues.

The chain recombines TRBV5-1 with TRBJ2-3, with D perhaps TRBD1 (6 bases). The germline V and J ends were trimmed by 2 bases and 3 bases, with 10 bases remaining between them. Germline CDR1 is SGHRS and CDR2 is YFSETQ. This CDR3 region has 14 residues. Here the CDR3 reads CASSFQGFTDTQYF. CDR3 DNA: TGCGCCAGCAGCTTTCAGGGGTTTACAGATACGCAGTATTTT.